This entry features one T cell receptor beta chain sequence. The antigen it binds to is not known. Per-base quality was not reported, and no clone a single base away is much larger than it. This entry belongs to a study of the immune and genomic landscape of osteosarcoma (TCRdb year 2020). Some background on the complete study: The overall cohort included a few dozen pediatric and adult patients with high-grade osteosarcoma, and the median age at diagnosis was about 27 years (range roughly 5-85). In the overall cohort, 45% to 65% of patients were male, and around 76% had localized disease at diagnosis. The cohort was enriched for poor-risk disease, as unfavorable pathologic response to standard therapy was shown in roughly 73% of the cohort and around 67% of the cohort were deceased. The goal of the study was to explain why immune checkpoint inhibitors have shown limited clinical activity in osteosarcoma. TCR sequencing results were integrated with transcriptome, protein array and immunostaining data to characterize the osteosarcoma immunogenomic landscape. The study profiled osteosarcoma specimens with whole genome, RNA and T-cell receptor sequencing plus immunohistochemistry and reverse phase protein arrays to define immunogenic potential. Three patients contributed a couple of samples from the same tumor site. Results and caveats for the whole study, not just this receptor: TCR productive clonality was greater in the immune-hot C3 cluster than in the cold C1 cluster, although TCR productive clonality remained low overall. In five cases, the repertoire was dominated by a single hyperexpanded clone, and fewer than 100 T-cell clonotypes were detected in all five cases. Rather than matched normal tissue, external data from normal skin and healthy peripheral blood provided the clonality benchmarks. Productive TCR clonality was found to be low overall, with an average of 0.09 and a maximum of 0.3, which suggested limited T-cell clonal expansion. Because osteosarcoma is rare and all possible samples were collected, sample size was not determined by any statistical method. Along with the frozen tumor specimens, matched blood was collected from just two patients.

For this chain, trimming is 5 bases at the V end and 1 base at the J end, and the number of junction bases without a gene match is 6. The CDR3, cysteine through phenylalanine, is 14 amino acids long. Just the 42-base CDR3 DNA is kept, in frame starting at base 1. The germline V gene (reference sequence) specifies GTSNPN as CDR1 and SVGIG as CDR2. TCR beta chain CDR3 regions were immunosequenced with the ImmunoSEQ Assay (Adaptive Biotechnologies). The paper's processing steps were these. TCRB rearrangements, read counts, read proportions and gene usage were exported through the ImmunoSEQ Analyzer platform. Using productive rearrangements, T-cell clonality was calculated as 1 minus Pielou's evenness. In the clonal space homeostasis analysis, clonotypes were grouped as rare, small, medium, large or hyperexpanded (0.01 to 1 of the repertoire). TCR productive clonality was compared across immune clusters C1, C2 and C3 using the Wilcoxon rank sum test. TCRdb carries this immuneACCESS record with in-frame sequences only. Its versions omit some clonotypes, under half of them owing to an unresolved V gene in the studies checked, with the rest unexplained. The V and J calls and clone size were taken over from that table, and D and trimming were inferred from the DNA. The sample data list 2,500 to 3,000 clones, and around 80% of these were observed just once. Roughly 10% of the sample belongs to the ten largest clones.

The specimens were post-treatment primary, local recurrence and metastasis tumors obtained from patients with a poor prognosis. Metastasis specimens were frozen resected lung metastases of osteosarcoma. The sequence is built from TRBV30 and TRBJ2-3; 7 bases in the junction line up with TRBD2. This receptor was obtained from a woman under 30 with osteosarcoma. The age is the age at diagnosis. The sample was metastatic tumor tissue from the lung. The cell subset or site label of this sample denotes: lung metastasis of osteosarcoma. The CDR3 region: CAWERGWGTDTQYF. The nucleotide sequence is given as TGTGCCTGGGAGCGGGGATGGGGCACAGATACGCAGTATTTT.